The present T cell receptor (beta chain) was sequenced within a study of T cells in Graves' hyperthyroidism and ophthalmopathy. This clonotype was seen ten or more times. Researchers took RNA transcripts and amplified the TCR beta CDR3 regions from them. The HTBI set primed first-round TCR CDR3 RT-PCR. TCRdb reanalysed the multiplex PCR reads using MiXCR and keeps one entry per CDR3 protein. The profile covers some 650,000 distinct CDR3 sequences, with 16% appearing a single time and less than 3.5% taken by the ten largest. The TCR comes from a middle-aged woman with Graves' ophthalmopathy. The sample taken for sequencing was blood.

Here the CDR3 DNA reads TGTGCCAGCAGCTTAGCACAGGGGGCGTTTAGTGGCTACACCTTC. It codes for CASSLAQGAFSGYTF. The chain uses TRBV7-6 and TRBJ1-2, with 9 bases aligning to TRBD1. Germline V CDR1 and CDR2: SGHVS, FNYEAQ. There are 15 residues in the CDR3. The J segment lost 7 bases and the V segment lost 0 bases, leaving 6 bases of the junction unmatched.